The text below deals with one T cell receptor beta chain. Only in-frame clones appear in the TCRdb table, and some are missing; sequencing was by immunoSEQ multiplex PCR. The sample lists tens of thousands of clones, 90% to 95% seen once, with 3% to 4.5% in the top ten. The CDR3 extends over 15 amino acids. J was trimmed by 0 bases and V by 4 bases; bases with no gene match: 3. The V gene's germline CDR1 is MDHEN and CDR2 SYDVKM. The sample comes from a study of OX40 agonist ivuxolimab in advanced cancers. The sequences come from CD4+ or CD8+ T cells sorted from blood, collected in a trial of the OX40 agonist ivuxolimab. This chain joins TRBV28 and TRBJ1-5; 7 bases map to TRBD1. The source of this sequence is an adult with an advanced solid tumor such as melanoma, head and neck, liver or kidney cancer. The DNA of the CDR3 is TGTGCCAGCAGTTGGGGACAGTATAGCAATCAGCCCCAGCATTTT. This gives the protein CASSWGQYSNQPQHF.